The 10 T cell receptor beta chains given below trace back to one sample, sequenced in a study of shared clonotypes between healthy human individuals. TCRdb keeps only in-frame clones here, not all; method: immunoSEQ multiplex PCR. The sample records 1,400,000 or so clones, just under 99% being singletons. The sequenced sample was naive CD4+ T cells sorted from blood. Subset: CD45RA+ positively selected. The receptor set was obtained from a man in his thirties or forties in good health.

The V and J genes are TRBV29-1 and TRBJ2-4; 7 bases match TRBD1. The length of the CDR3 is 14 residues. From germline, CDR1 is SQVTM and CDR2 ANQGSEA. V shed 4 bases and J 5 bases; nucleotides not matched to a gene: 8. CDR3 bases: TGCAGCGTTGTGCCGTGGCAGGGGGAAAACATTCAGTACTTC. Protein product: CSVVPWQGENIQYF.

The rearrangement joins TRBV7-4 to TRBJ2-1, with 8 bases matching TRBD2. Germline V gene sequence: CDR1 SGHVT, CDR2 SQSDAQ. The length of the CDR3 is 17 residues. V was pared by 3 bases and J by 3 bases, with 10 bases of the junction left unmatched. CDR3 residues: CASSFSWGTSLYNEQFF. For the CDR3, the DNA is TGTGCCAGCAGCTTTAGCTGGGGGACTAGTCTCTACAATGAGCAGTTCTTC.

V and J are TRBV6-4 and TRBJ2-3, with 8 nucleotides matching TRBD2. V lost 3 bases, J lost 0 bases, and 2 bases stayed unmatched. The CDR3 has 15 residues. Germline values: CDR1 MRHNA, CDR2 SNTAGT. The CDR3 region is CASSESSGSTDTQYF. DNA of the CDR3: TGTGCCAGCAGTGAGTCTAGCGGGAGCACAGATACGCAGTATTTT.

The CDR3 region has the DNA TGCGCCAGCAGCTTTGGGACAGGGGTCACCTCCTACGAGCAGTACTTC. Residues: CASSFGTGVTSYEQYF. V gene TRBV5-1 combines with J gene TRBJ2-7, with 10 bases identical to TRBD1. This CDR3 has 16 residues. The V gene's germline CDR1 is SGHRS and CDR2 YFSETQ. J lost 0 bases, V lost 2 bases, and 5 bases had no gene match. Full variable domain (outside the CDR3, taken from reference TRBV5-1 and TRBJ2-7): KAGVTQTPRYLIKTRGQQVTLSCSPISGHRSVSWYQQTPGQGLQFLFEYFSETQRNKGNFPGRFSGRQFSNSRSEMNVSTLELGDSALYLCASSFGTGVTSYEQYFGPGTRLTVT.

This clone was recorded once. The chain has TRBV9 and TRBJ1-1; D remains unclear. V lost 3 bases, J lost 0 bases, and 18 bases lay in between. The germline V gene encodes CDR1 SGDLS and CDR2 YYNGEE. There are 17 residues in the CDR3. The CDR3, as DNA: TGTGCCAGCAGCGGAGGTCCACGGGCCCCTATGAACACTGAAGCTTTCTTT. Translated: CASSGGPRAPMNTEAFF.

This clone was seen a single time. The chain uses TRBV10-3 and TRBJ2-1, with D possibly being TRBD1 (6 bases). This CDR3 region has 13 residues. The V and J ends lost 2 bases and 10 bases respectively, with 12 bases between them. Germline V gene data show CDR1 as ENHRY and CDR2 as SYGVKD. The CDR3 DNA reads as TGTGCCATCAGTGAGAGCACAGGGCACGAGCAGTTCTTC. This sequence encodes CAISESTGHEQFF.

This clone came up once. The chain employs TRBV6-5 and TRBJ1-1; D unclear. There are 15 residues in the CDR3. Per the germline V gene, CDR1 is MNHEY and CDR2 is SVGAGI. V lost 0 bases and J 1 base, leaving 9 bases between the germline ends. The CDR3 spells CASSYSAGRNTEAFF. The CDR3 coding sequence is TGTGCCAGCAGTTACTCTGCCGGGCGGAACACTGAAGCTTTCTTT.

The gene calls are TRBV13 and TRBJ2-7; TRBD2 aligns across 10 bases. CDR1 is PRHDT and CDR2 is FYEKMQ in the germline V gene (reference sequence). This CDR3 has 11 amino acids. The trim removed 4 bases at V and 12 bases at J, leaving 3 bases unmatched. CDR3 nucleotides: TGTGCCAGCAGCTATAGCGGGAGGCGGTACTTC. It yields the protein CASSYSGRRYF.

The chain is built from TRBV18 and TRBJ2-2; possible D gene TRBD1, 6 bases. Germline V gene lookup returns CDR1 KGHSH and CDR2 LQKENI. This CDR3 spans 15 amino acids. V lost 3 bases to trimming and J lost 3 bases, with 11 bases between them. In nucleotides, the CDR3 is TGTGCCAGCTCACCGGCAGGGGCCGACACCGGGGAGCTGTTTTTT. It translates to CASSPAGADTGELFF. Variable domain in full (rest from reference TRBV18 and TRBJ2-2): NAGVMQNPRHLVRRRGQEARLRCSPMKGHSHVYWYRQLPEEGLKFMVYLQKENIIDESGMPKERFSAEFPKEGPSILRIQQVVRGDSAAYFCASSPAGADTGELFFGEGSRLTVL.

V gene TRBV11-1 combines with J gene TRBJ2-1, with 10 bases lining up with TRBD2. V lost 5 bases to trimming and J lost 3 bases; unmatched junction nucleotides: 13. This CDR3 has 18 residues. The germline V gene has CDR1 SGHAT and CDR2 FQDESV (reference sequence). DNA for the CDR3: TGTGCCAGCAGCAAACTCTCTAGGACTAGCGGATACTACAATGAGCAGTTCTTC. As protein: CASSKLSRTSGYYNEQFF.